These 23 T cell receptor beta chains originate from one sample sequenced in a study of response to subunit inactivated influenza vaccine. MiXCR was run by TCRdb on the RT-PCR reads, yielding one entry per CDR3 protein. The sample shows roughly 790,000 distinct CDR3 sequences, less than 25% of them seen only once. Sequenced here: PBMCs from blood, sampled roughly 5 days after vaccination. The source is a man over 45 who received an inactivated influenza vaccine.

A few counts support this clonotype. The chain links TRBV6-5 to TRBJ2-6; 9 bases are a match to TRBD1. V dropped 2 bases and J dropped 2; count of bases not matched to a gene: 7. CDR1 is MNHEY, CDR2 SVGAGI, per germline. This CDR3 is built from 18 residues. CDR3 amino acids: CASSYTGQGWAGANVLTF. CDR3 DNA sequence: TGTGCCAGCAGTTACACCGGACAGGGGTGGGCTGGGGCCAACGTCCTGACTTTC.

In its sample, this clonotype was seen a few times. V gene TRBV7-2 combines with J gene TRBJ1-5; D might be TRBD1 (6 bases). Deletions cut 5 bases from V and 7 bases from J, with 12 bases between. Per the germline V gene, CDR1 is SGHTA and CDR2 is FQGNSA. The CDR3 has 13 residues. CDR3 sequence (DNA): TGTGCCAGCAGCCCATTTCAGGGGCAGCCCCAGCATTTT. Translated: CASSPFQGQPQHF.

This CDR3 is CASSGPDTQYF. Here the CDR3 DNA reads TGTGCCAGCAGTGGTCCAGATACGCAGTATTTT. The chain carries TRBV2 and TRBJ2-3; D is unresolved. In germline, CDR1 is SNHLY, CDR2 FYNNEI. V dropped 4 bases and J dropped 4 bases, with 3 bases sitting between them. The CDR3 is 11 residues long.

The rearrangement links TRBV7-2 to TRBJ1-5; D is possibly TRBD1 (6 bases). The CDR3 has 15 amino acids. Germline CDR1 is SGHTA and CDR2 is FQGNSA. Trimming stripped 1 base from V and 0 bases from J, with 7 bases between. CDR3: CASSLVRGSNQPQHF. In DNA, the CDR3 is TGTGCCAGCAGCTTAGTCAGGGGTAGCAATCAGCCCCAGCATTTT. The whole variable domain, remainder taken from reference TRBV7-2 and TRBJ1-5, is GAGVSQSPSNKVTEKGKDVELRCDPISGHTALYWYRQSLGQGLEFLIYFQGNSAPDKSGLPSDRFSAERTGGSVSTLTIQRTQQEDSAVYLCASSLVRGSNQPQHFGDGTRLSIL.

The chain carries TRBV9 and TRBJ2-1; weak D call: TRBD2 (5 bases). Germline V gene data show CDR1 as SGDLS and CDR2 as YYNGEE. The CDR3 is 15 residues long. V shed 4 bases and J shed 2 bases, with 13 bases lying between them. The CDR3 DNA follows: TGTGCCAGCAGCCTAGCCGGGGAACCCTACAATGAGCAGTTCTTC. Translating it yields CASSLAGEPYNEQFF.

This chain uses TRBV5-1 with TRBJ2-3; 7 bases are shared with TRBD2. Germline-derived CDR1 and CDR2 are SGHRS and YFSETQ. V lost 4 bases to trimming and J lost 3 bases; unmatched junction nucleotides: 5. The CDR3 consists of 14 residues. The CDR3 coding sequence is TGCGCCAGCAGCCGGGGGGACCAAACAGATACGCAGTATTTT. Translated, it gives CASSRGDQTDTQYF.

This clonotype was recorded many times. The chain couples TRBV12-3 or TRBV12-4 to TRBJ1-1; D remains ambiguous. The CDR3 runs 14 residues. The V end was cut by 7 bases, the J end by 2 bases, with 14 bases between. Here the CDR3 DNA reads TGTGCCAGCATGGGGTTTAGTCCTAACACTGAAGCTTTCTTT. It specifies CASMGFSPNTEAFF.

The rearrangement uses TRBV7-2 and TRBJ2-3; D is unresolved. V shed 2 bases and J shed 0 bases, with 6 bases lying between them. The CDR3 spans 14 residues. CDR1 is SGHTA, CDR2 FQGNSA, per germline. CDR3 region: CASSLLSSTDTQYF. CDR3 sequence (DNA): TGTGCCAGCAGCTTATTGTCTAGCACAGATACGCAGTATTTT.

In its sample, this clonotype was seen a few times. The chain carries TRBV12-3 or TRBV12-4 and TRBJ2-1, with a tentative D call TRBD2 (5 bases). The CDR3 contains 14 residues. Trimming pared 5 bases from V and 9 bases from J, leaving 17 bases between. As DNA, the CDR3 is TGTGCCAGCAGTCCTATTGGATCCGGAGGTGAGCAGTTCTTC. Protein sequence: CASSPIGSGGEQFF.

The sample holds a few counts of this clonotype. The chain couples TRBV6-2 or TRBV6-3 to TRBJ2-2; D not resolved. This CDR3 spans 15 amino acids. Germline V gene sequence: CDR1 MNHEY, CDR2 SVGEGT. The V and J ends lost 9 bases and 0 bases respectively, with 14 bases between them. In DNA form, the CDR3 reads TGTGCCAGTTCGGACGGTTCCGCGAACACCGGGGAGCTGTTTTTT. This encodes CASSDGSANTGELFF.

The J gene is TRBJ2-7, the V gene TRBV4-2; a possible D gene is TRBD2 (5 bases). The germline V and J ends were trimmed by 4 bases and 3 bases, with 13 bases remaining between them. Germline CDR1 is LGHNA and CDR2 is YNFKEQ. The CDR3 runs 14 residues. The CDR3 loop reads CASSRTLGSYEQYF. CDR3 DNA sequence: TGTGCCAGCAGCCGCACACTAGGGAGCTACGAGCAGTACTTC.

This clonotype was seen more than once but under ten times. V usage is TRBV7-2 and J usage is TRBJ1-2, with TRBD1 matching 8 bases. V was pared by 4 bases and J by 2 bases, with 6 bases of the junction left unmatched. This CDR3 comprises 15 residues. The germline gives CDR1 SGHTA, CDR2 FQGNSA. The CDR3 DNA sequence: TGTGCCAGCAGCTCCAACAGGGGGAGGAACTATGGCTACACCTTC. Its protein product is CASSSNRGRNYGYTF.

This clonotype appeared once. The chain recombines TRBV20-1 with TRBJ1-4, with 9 bases identical to TRBD1. The CDR3 consists of 13 residues. Germline V gives CDR1 DFQATT, CDR2 SNEGSKA (reference sequence). The ends lost 3 bases at V and 8 bases at J; junction bases unmatched: 4. DNA of the CDR3: TGCAGTGCTAGGGACAGGGGAGGAGAAAAACTGTTTTTT. Its protein product is CSARDRGGEKLFF.

This clonotype was picked up a small number of times. The chain employs TRBV20-1 and TRBJ2-2; 7 bases line up with TRBD2. CDR3 length equals 16 residues. V gave up 2 bases and J gave up 5 bases; unmatched junction bases: 11. In germline, CDR1 is DFQATT, CDR2 SNEGSKA (reference sequence). This CDR3 is CSARRASGDWTGELFF. As DNA, the CDR3 is TGCAGTGCTAGACGGGCTAGCGGCGACTGGACCGGGGAGCTGTTTTTT.

This clonotype was counted only a few times. The chain carries TRBV7-2 and TRBJ1-1; a possible D gene is TRBD1 (6 bases). CDR3 length: 15 residues. V was trimmed by 1 base and J by 4 bases, leaving 13 bases between them. Germline lookup yields CDR1 SGHTA and CDR2 FQGNSA. The CDR3: CASSLDPTGSTEAFF. CDR3 in DNA: TGTGCCAGCAGCTTAGACCCGACAGGAAGCACTGAAGCTTTCTTT.

This clonotype has just a few counts. CDR3: CSARDGGTAKNIQYF. In nucleotides, the CDR3 is TGCAGTGCTAGAGATGGGGGTACAGCCAAAAACATTCAGTACTTC. V usage is TRBV20-1 and J usage is TRBJ2-4, with D perhaps TRBD1 or TRBD2 (5 bases each). This CDR3 spans 15 amino acids. CDR1 and CDR2 (germline): DFQATT, SNEGSKA (reference sequence). V was cut by 0 bases and J by 0 bases, with 9 bases left in between.

The chain combines TRBV28 with TRBJ2-5; the D is unclear. Trimming cost V 6 bases and J 4 bases, with 18 bases left between them. This CDR3 has 15 amino acids. Germline values: CDR1 MDHEN, CDR2 SYDVKM. CDR3 sequence (DNA): TGTGCCAGCAGCGTGGGGTATATAGGAGCAGAGACCCAGTACTTC. Protein: CASSVGYIGAETQYF.

As concerns this clonotype: The CDR3 ends on some other residue instead of the conserved phenylalanine or tryptophan, so this is likely a read error. The chain couples TRBV6-1 to TRBJ1-1; no clear D gene. V lost 2 bases, J lost 0 bases, and 16 bases lay in between. CDR3 length: 17 amino acids. Germline assignment: CDR1 MNHNS and CDR2 SASEGT. The CDR3 region is CASSEIIVSELNTEAFL. The CDR3 DNA follows: TGTGCCAGCAGTGAAATTATAGTGTCGGAATTGAACACTGAAGCTTTCCTT.

CDR3 protein: CASSAGQVAAGTEAFF. In nucleotides, the CDR3 is TGTGCCAGCAGCGCCGGGCAGGTGGCGGCGGGCACTGAAGCTTTCTTT. The V call is TRBV3-1, the J call TRBJ1-1; D is ambiguous. Germline V gene data show CDR1 as LGHDT and CDR2 as YNNKEL (reference sequence). Trimming took 5 bases from V and 4 from J, leaving 20 bases between them. The CDR3 sequence is 16 residues long.

The V call is TRBV20-1, the J call TRBJ1-5; 9 nucleotides match TRBD1. Germline CDR1 and CDR2: DFQATT and SNEGSKA (reference sequence). J was trimmed by 1 base and V by 6 bases; bases with no gene match: 4. This CDR3 contains 14 residues. CDR3 in amino acids: CSATGGLSNQPQHF. CDR3 bases: TGCAGTGCCACAGGGGGCCTGAGCAATCAGCCCCAGCATTTT.

This chain joins TRBV24-1 and TRBJ2-1, with 8 bases fitting TRBD2. Germline assignment: CDR1 KGHDR and CDR2 SFDVKD. CDR3 size: 13 residues. The V and J ends lost 5 bases and 14 bases, in that order; junction bases with no gene match: 10. CDR3 in DNA: TGTGCCACCAGTGGCCTAGCGGGCCGGTCCAAGTTCTTC. Protein: CATSGLAGRSKFF.

This clonotype was counted only a few times. The V call is TRBV6-1, the J call TRBJ2-5; TRBD2 matches at 12 bases. Trimming at V came to 4 bases and at J to 4 bases, leaving 7 bases not matched to a gene. CDR1 and CDR2 from the germline V gene are MNHNS and SASEGT. This CDR3 spans 16 amino acids. CDR3 region: CASSAELAGGPETQYF. Here the CDR3 DNA reads TGTGCCAGCAGTGCGGAGCTAGCGGGGGGGCCAGAGACCCAGTACTTC.

This clonotype was detected ten times or more. The chain recombines TRBV11-2 with TRBJ2-1; D perhaps matches TRBD2 (6 bases). The V gene lost 6 bases and the J gene lost 3 bases, with 9 bases spanning the gap. The CDR3 is 13 residues long. The germline V gene encodes CDR1 SGHAT and CDR2 FQNNGV. The CDR3 loop reads CASSRGLYNEQFF. CDR3 DNA sequence: TGTGCCAGCAGTAGGGGACTCTACAATGAGCAGTTCTTC.